The 29 T cell receptor beta chains presented below share a single source sample, sequenced in a study of CD8+CD57+ T cells in acquired aplastic anemia. The template used for profiling TCR beta VDJ and CDR3 was genomic DNA. TCRdb reprocessed the reads with MiXCR, giving one entry per CDR3 protein. The data contain some 200,000 distinct CDR3 sequences, 30% to 40% of them singletons. Material: sorted CD4+, CD8+, or CD8+CD57+ T cells (not recorded which) from PBMCs. These receptors all come from a human donor in good health, serving as a control.

V usage is TRBV3-1 and J usage is TRBJ1-2; 9 bases align to TRBD1. The V and J ends lost 1 base and 5 bases, in that order; junction bases with no gene match: 11. CDR1 is LGHDT, CDR2 YNNKEL, per germline (reference sequence). The CDR3 has 17 amino acids. CDR3 sequence (DNA): TGTGCCAGCAGCCAAGTGGGCGGGACAGGGAATAATTATGGCTACACCTTC. The encoded protein is CASSQVGGTGNNYGYTF.

Many counts were recorded for this clonotype. This sequence joins TRBV5-1 and TRBJ1-3; D not certain. V dropped 0 bases and J dropped 2 bases, with 9 bases sitting between them. Germline CDR1 and CDR2: SGHRS and YFSETQ. The CDR3 has 15 residues. In DNA, the CDR3 is TGCGCCAGCAGCTTGGGGTCAGACGCTGGAAACACCATATATTTT. It specifies CASSLGSDAGNTIYF.

At least ten counts were recorded for this clonotype. The rearrangement uses TRBV7-9 and TRBJ1-3; unclear D gene. Trimming left V 1 base short and J 0 bases short, with 7 bases between. This CDR3 region has 15 residues. Germline V gene lookup returns CDR1 SEHNR and CDR2 FQNEAQ (reference sequence). The CDR3 nucleotides are TGTGCCAGCAGCTTAGGGACGGACTCTGGAAACACCATATATTTT. Its protein is CASSLGTDSGNTIYF.

As concerns this clonotype: A much larger clone lies a single base off, so this may be a read error. V is TRBV20-1 and J is TRBJ1-2; D perhaps matches TRBD1 (5 bases). Germline V gene lookup returns CDR1 DFQATT and CDR2 SNEGSKA (reference sequence). This CDR3 has 17 residues. CDR3 in amino acids: CGARPGGVSRTNYGYTF. The CDR3 DNA follows: TGCGGTGCTAGACCTGGGGGGGTTTCGAGGACTAACTATGGCTACACCTTC.

The table lists this clonotype with a few counts. J is TRBJ1-2 and V is TRBV10-1; TRBD1 is a possible D gene (6 bases). Looked up from germline, CDR1 is WNHNN and CDR2 is SYGVQD (reference sequence). This CDR3 has 12 amino acids. V lost 8 bases and J 2 bases, leaving 9 bases between the germline ends. DNA for the CDR3: TGCGCCAGCCCGACAGGCAACTATGGCTACACCTTC. This codes for CASPTGNYGYTF.

Comment on this clonotype: The DNA is omitted, as the CDR3 cannot be located on it reliably, and the CDR3 follows TCRdb's listing. This chain links TRBV29-1 with TRBJ2-7; TRBD1 reflects the table's D call only, with no check against the DNA. The CDR3 is 19 residues long, ends included. Germline loops: CDR1 SQVTM, CDR2 ANQGSEA. CDR3 in amino acids: CSVLCLECTAGSISYEQYF.

This clonotype was seen more than once but under ten times. The chain employs TRBV12-3 or TRBV12-4 and TRBJ1-2, with 9 bases lining up with TRBD1. The V segment lost 6 bases and the J segment 4 bases; nucleotides outside the gene matches: 12. This CDR3 has 16 amino acids. The CDR3 DNA follows: TGTGCCAGCAGACGGACAGGGGCCCTGGAAGGCTATGGCTACACCTTC. Its protein is CASRRTGALEGYGYTF.

This clonotype was observed many times. The V gene is TRBV7-9, the J gene TRBJ1-1; D is unresolved. Per the germline V gene, CDR1 is SEHNR and CDR2 is FQNEAQ (reference sequence). The length of the CDR3 is 14 residues. V shed 1 base and J shed 0 bases, with 6 bases lying between them. Here the CDR3 reads CASSLGLMNTEAFF. The CDR3 DNA is TGTGCCAGCAGCTTAGGGCTGATGAACACTGAAGCTTTCTTT.

The chain uses TRBV10-2 and TRBJ2-5; D ambiguous. The CDR3 loop spans 13 amino acids. Between the trimmed V and J ends, which lost 2 bases and 5 bases, there was a span of 9 bases. Germline lookup yields CDR1 WSHSY and CDR2 SAAADI. CDR3 nucleotides: TGCGCCAGCAGTGAGGATACCCGGGAGACCCAGTACTTC. Protein: CASSEDTRETQYF.

Many counts were recorded for this clonotype. The chain couples TRBV2 to TRBJ1-1; no clear D gene. Between the trimmed V and J ends, which lost 7 bases and 4 bases, there was a span of 16 bases. The CDR3 runs to 14 residues. Germline loops: CDR1 SNHLY, CDR2 FYNNEI. This chain's CDR3 is CASIGLILGTEAFF. CDR3 nucleotides: TGTGCCAGCATAGGGCTTATCCTGGGCACTGAAGCTTTCTTT.

This clonotype was seen many times. V gene TRBV9 combines with J gene TRBJ2-1; 7 bases are shared with TRBD2. The CDR3 extends over 14 amino acids. The V and J ends lost 4 bases and 4 bases, in that order; junction bases with no gene match: 5. Germline V CDR1 and CDR2: SGDLS, YYNGEE. CDR3 sequence reads: CASSPRLAYNEQFF. The CDR3 DNA reads as TGTGCCAGCAGCCCCCGACTAGCATACAATGAGCAGTTCTTC.

This clonotype was found many times. This rearrangement joins TRBV20-1 to TRBJ2-7, with TRBD2 as a possible D gene (5 bases). The CDR3 totals 13 residues. Trimming pared 4 bases from V and 2 bases from J, leaving 12 bases between. In germline, CDR1 is DFQATT, CDR2 SNEGSKA (reference sequence). The CDR3 bases are TGCAGTGCTACGAAGGACGGGACCTACGAGCAGTACTTC. This encodes CSATKDGTYEQYF.

The CDR3 sequence: CASSTAGGGLNEQYF. CDR3 in DNA: TGTGCCAGCAGCACTGCAGGGGGCGGACTTAACGAGCAGTACTTC. This chain connects TRBV2 to TRBJ2-7; 8 bases map to TRBD1. The CDR3 covers 15 residues. Germline CDR1 reads SNHLY; CDR2 reads FYNNEI. The ends lost 6 bases at V and 5 bases at J; junction bases unmatched: 12.

This clonotype was recorded a few times. The chain employs TRBV6-1 and TRBJ2-3; 7 nucleotides agree with TRBD1. V lost 4 bases and J lost 2; bases outside the gene matches: 9. Germline lookup yields CDR1 MNHNS and CDR2 SASEGT. The CDR3 spans 16 residues. CDR3 amino acids: CASSALSGGNTDTQYF. The CDR3 nucleotides are TGTGCCAGCAGTGCATTATCAGGGGGAAACACAGATACGCAGTATTTT.

For this clonotype: Since a much larger clone is just one base distant, this may be a read error. The J gene is TRBJ2-1, the V gene TRBV20-1; no reliable D call. The CDR3 contains 11 residues. Germline V gene lookup returns CDR1 DFQATT and CDR2 SNEGSKA (reference sequence). The CDR3 reads CIAQAGDEQFF. Here the CDR3 DNA reads TGCATTGCCCAGGCTGGCGATGAGCAGTTCTTC.

This clonotype was recorded at least ten times. V usage is TRBV7-9 and J usage is TRBJ2-5; D not certain. Trimming took 2 bases from V and 1 from J, leaving 5 bases between them. The CDR3 sequence is 13 residues long. Germline CDR1 is SEHNR and CDR2 is FQNEAQ (reference sequence). The CDR3 loop reads CASSLLSQETQYF. CDR3 in DNA: TGTGCCAGCAGCTTATTGAGCCAAGAGACCCAGTACTTC.

This clonotype was recorded many times. The chain carries TRBV19 and TRBJ1-4; D remains unclear. Trimming shortened V by 10 bases and J by 8 bases, and 17 bases separated the two germline ends. Germline lookup yields CDR1 LNHDA and CDR2 SQIVND (reference sequence). CDR3 size: 13 residues. The CDR3 DNA reads as TGTGCCACCTCGCCCCGGGGTAGAGAAAAACTGTTTTTT. Its protein is CATSPRGREKLFF.

The chain couples TRBV20-1 to TRBJ2-3, with a weak D call TRBD1 (5 bases). The CDR3 has 14 residues. Deletions cut 1 base from V and 0 bases from J, with 8 bases between. CDR1 is DFQATT and CDR2 is SNEGSKA in the germline V gene (reference sequence). The CDR3: CSARGTYSTDTQYF. The CDR3 coding sequence is TGCAGTGCTAGAGGGACATACAGCACAGATACGCAGTATTTT.

This clonotype was detected only a few times. The chain recombines TRBV13 with TRBJ2-7; 9 nucleotides line up with TRBD1. Germline V gives CDR1 PRHDT, CDR2 FYEKMQ (reference sequence). The CDR3 length is 16 residues. The J segment lost 4 bases and the V segment lost 5 bases, leaving 12 bases of the junction unmatched. The CDR3 loop reads CASSGLGTGIEYEQYF. The CDR3 nucleotides read TGTGCCAGCAGCGGTCTGGGGACAGGGATTGAGTACGAGCAGTACTTC.

This sequence joins TRBV15 and TRBJ2-7; 8 bases are shared with TRBD1. Germline lookup yields CDR1 LNHNV and CDR2 YYDKDF (reference sequence). With V trimmed by 6 bases and J by 5 bases, 9 bases remained unmatched. There are 14 residues in the CDR3. The CDR3: CATRSGQGWDEQYF. For the CDR3, the DNA is TGTGCCACCAGGTCAGGACAGGGCTGGGACGAGCAGTACTTC. Filled out from reference TRBV15 and TRBJ2-7, the complete variable domain reads DAMVIQNPRYQVTQFGKPVTLSCSQTLNHNVMYWYQQKSSQAPKLLFHYYDKDFNNEADTPDNFQSRRPNTSFCFLDIRSPGLGDTAMYLCATRSGQGWDEQYFGPGTRLTVT.

The V and J genes are TRBV5-5 and TRBJ1-1; D gene unclear. CDR3 size: 14 residues. Trimming took 2 bases from V and 3 from J, leaving 11 bases between them. Germline V gene lookup returns CDR1 SGHKS and CDR2 YYEKEE (reference sequence). The CDR3 is CASSFGYMDTEAFF. The CDR3 DNA is TGTGCCAGCAGCTTTGGGTATATGGACACTGAAGCTTTCTTT.

This clonotype showed up just a few times. V and J are TRBV7-9 and TRBJ1-1; D perhaps matches TRBD1 (6 bases). Germline CDR1 SEHNR, CDR2 FQNEAQ (reference sequence). The CDR3 length is 14 residues. Trimming took 7 bases from V and 8 from J, leaving 20 bases between them. The CDR3 DNA reads TGTGCCAGCAACAATGGGGGGGGGCCTACGGAAGCTTTCTTT. Translated, it gives CASNNGGGPTEAFF.

V gene TRBV24-1 combines with J gene TRBJ1-6, with 8 bases that match TRBD1. The V gene end was trimmed by 6 bases and the J gene end by 11 bases; junction bases not matched to a gene: 14. Germline V gene data show CDR1 as KGHDR and CDR2 as SFDVKD. The CDR3 has 16 amino acids. The CDR3 is CATSKLPGQVNTPLHF. The CDR3 bases are TGTGCCACCAGTAAGCTGCCGGGACAGGTGAATACACCCCTCCACTTT.

The chain links TRBV13 to TRBJ2-1; no reliable D call. The germline CDR1 and CDR2 sequences are PRHDT and FYEKMQ (reference sequence). V lost 5 bases, J lost 0 bases, and 17 bases lay in between. CDR3 size: 17 residues. The DNA for the CDR3 is TGTGCCAGCAGCACCCCCTACTCCTCGGGCTCCTACAATGAGCAGTTCTTC. This sequence encodes CASSTPYSSGSYNEQFF.

This clonotype was detected only a few times. The J gene is TRBJ1-6, the V gene TRBV9, with D possibly matching TRBD1 (6 bases). The CDR3 loop spans 14 amino acids. Trimming stripped 3 bases from V and 9 bases from J, with 13 bases between. Germline V lookup: CDR1 SGDLS, CDR2 YYNGEE. The CDR3 protein is CASSGGQTFSPLHF. DNA for the CDR3: TGTGCCAGCAGCGGAGGACAGACGTTTTCACCCCTCCACTTT.

This clonotype was observed many times. The chain uses TRBV20-1 and TRBJ2-7; 7 bases agree with TRBD1. The germline gives CDR1 DFQATT, CDR2 SNEGSKA (reference sequence). The junction had 10 bases not matched to a gene; V was cut back by 4 bases and J by 4 bases. The CDR3 spans 14 residues. This chain's CDR3 is CSANQGVFSYEQYF. CDR3 in DNA: TGCAGTGCTAATCAGGGGGTTTTTTCGTACGAGCAGTACTTC.

Worth noting for this clonotype: A read error may be the cause here, since a much bigger clone is one base away. This chain joins TRBV10-2 and TRBJ2-7, with 9 bases that match TRBD1. Germline values: CDR1 WSHSY, CDR2 SAAADI. This CDR3 has 15 amino acids. CDR3 sequence: CARSAWTGESPEQYF. The CDR3 DNA sequence: TGCGCCCGCAGCGCCTGGACAGGGGAGTCACCCGAGCAGTACTTC.

This chain joins TRBV13 and TRBJ2-6, with a possible D match to TRBD2 (5 bases). The CDR3 runs to 19 residues. Trimming cost V 1 base and J 4 bases, with 20 bases left between them. CDR1 and CDR2 (germline): PRHDT, FYEKMQ (reference sequence). The CDR3 sequence: CASSLDPGFPLQGANVLTF. As DNA, the CDR3 is TGTGCCAGCAGCTTAGATCCGGGATTCCCCCTCCAGGGGGCCAACGTCCTGACTTTC.

Details on this clonotype: With a much larger clone just one base away, this may be a read error. This chain connects TRBV4-1 to TRBJ2-5; no reliable D call. Germline lookup yields CDR1 MGHRA and CDR2 YSYEKL. CDR3 length: 15 amino acids. V dropped 1 base and J dropped 4 bases, with 13 bases sitting between them. The CDR3 sequence is CASSQGLSLGETQYF. The CDR3 coding sequence is TGCGCCAGCAGCCAAGGCCTTTCACTGGGAGAGACCCAGTACTTC.